This TCR beta chain was recorded in a study of OX40 agonist ivuxolimab in advanced cancers. The wider study: Ivuxolimab doses were 0.01, 0.1, 0.3, 1.5, 3 or 10 mg/kg every 2 weeks.

This clone was observed once. This CDR3 contains 14 residues. Trimming took off 5 bases at V and 1 base at J, with 11 bases between the two ends. Per the germline V gene, CDR1 is SGHTA and CDR2 is FQGNSA. Clones were read by immunoSEQ multiplex PCR, and TCRdb kept only the in-frame ones, dropping some. The data show about 6,300 clones, about 70% seen once. The sequencing here drew on CD4+ or CD8+ T cells sorted from blood, taken in a trial of the OX40 agonist ivuxolimab. The chain links TRBV7-2 to TRBJ1-1; D is unclear. The sequence was collected from an adult with an advanced solid tumor such as melanoma, head and neck, liver or kidney cancer. This chain's CDR3 is CASSRGGPNTEAFF. CDR3 nucleotide sequence: TGTGCCAGCAGCCGAGGCGGCCCGAACACTGAAGCTTTCTTT.